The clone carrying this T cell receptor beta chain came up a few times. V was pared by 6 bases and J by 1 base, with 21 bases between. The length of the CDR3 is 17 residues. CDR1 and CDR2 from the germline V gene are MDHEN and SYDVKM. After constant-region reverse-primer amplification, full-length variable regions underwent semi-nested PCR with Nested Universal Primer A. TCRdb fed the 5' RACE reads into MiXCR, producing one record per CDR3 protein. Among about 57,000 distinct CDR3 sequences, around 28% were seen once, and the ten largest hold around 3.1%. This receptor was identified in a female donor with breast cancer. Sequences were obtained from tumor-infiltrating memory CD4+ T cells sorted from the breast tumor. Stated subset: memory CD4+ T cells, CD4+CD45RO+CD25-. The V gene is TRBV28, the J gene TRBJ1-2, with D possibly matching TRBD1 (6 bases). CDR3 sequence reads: CASSPSRGALGNYGYTF. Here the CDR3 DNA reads TGTGCCAGCAGCCCCAGTCGGGGGGCGCTGGGTAACTATGGCTACACCTTC.